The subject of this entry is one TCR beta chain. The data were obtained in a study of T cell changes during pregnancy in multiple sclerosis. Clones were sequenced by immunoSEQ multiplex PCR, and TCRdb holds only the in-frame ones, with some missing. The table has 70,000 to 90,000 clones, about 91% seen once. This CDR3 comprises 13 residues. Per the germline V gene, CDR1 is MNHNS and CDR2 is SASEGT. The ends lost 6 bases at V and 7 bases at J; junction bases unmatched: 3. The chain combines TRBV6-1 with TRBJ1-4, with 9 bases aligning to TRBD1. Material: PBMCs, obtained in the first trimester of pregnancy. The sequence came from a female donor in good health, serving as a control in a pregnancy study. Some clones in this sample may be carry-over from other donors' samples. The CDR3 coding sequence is TGTGCCAGCAGACAGGGGGCTGTTGAAAAACTGTTTTTT. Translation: CASRQGAVEKLFF.